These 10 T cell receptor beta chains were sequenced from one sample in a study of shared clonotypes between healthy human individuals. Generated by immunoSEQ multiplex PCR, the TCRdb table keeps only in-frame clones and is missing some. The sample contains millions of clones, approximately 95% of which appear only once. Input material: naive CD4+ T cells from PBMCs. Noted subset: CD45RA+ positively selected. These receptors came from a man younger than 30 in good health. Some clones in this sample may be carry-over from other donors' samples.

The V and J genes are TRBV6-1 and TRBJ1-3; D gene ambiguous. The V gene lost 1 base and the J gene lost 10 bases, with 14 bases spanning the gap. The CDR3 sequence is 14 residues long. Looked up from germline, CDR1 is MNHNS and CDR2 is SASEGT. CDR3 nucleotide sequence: TGTGCCAGCAGTGAAGATCCCCACCGTGATACCATATATTTT. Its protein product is CASSEDPHRDTIYF.

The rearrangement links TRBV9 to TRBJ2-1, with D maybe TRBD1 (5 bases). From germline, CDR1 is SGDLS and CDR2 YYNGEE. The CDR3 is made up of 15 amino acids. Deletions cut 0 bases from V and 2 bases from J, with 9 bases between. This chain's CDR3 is CASSVAPDTYNEQFF. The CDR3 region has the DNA TGTGCCAGCAGCGTAGCACCGGACACCTACAATGAGCAGTTCTTC.

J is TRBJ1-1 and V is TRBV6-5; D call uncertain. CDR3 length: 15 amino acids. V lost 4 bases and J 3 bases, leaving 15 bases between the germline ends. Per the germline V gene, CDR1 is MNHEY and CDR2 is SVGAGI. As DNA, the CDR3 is TGTGCCAGCAGTTTAGCCCCGTGGGGTCACACTGAAGCTTTCTTT. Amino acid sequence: CASSLAPWGHTEAFF.

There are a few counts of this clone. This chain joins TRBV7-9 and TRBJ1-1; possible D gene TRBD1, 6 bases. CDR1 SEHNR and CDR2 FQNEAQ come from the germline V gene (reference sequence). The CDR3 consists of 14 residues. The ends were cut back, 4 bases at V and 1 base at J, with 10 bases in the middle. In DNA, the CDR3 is TGTGCCAGCAGCTCCGACAGGTGGAACACTGAAGCTTTCTTT. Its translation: CASSSDRWNTEAFF.

The CDR3 sequence: CASSPPGQQETQYF. Here the CDR3 DNA reads TGTGCCAGCAGTCCGCCGGGACAGCAAGAGACCCAGTACTTC. The V gene is TRBV28, the J gene TRBJ2-5, with 7 bases aligning to TRBD1. V shed 5 bases and J 2 bases; nucleotides not matched to a gene: 5. This CDR3 is 14 amino acids long. Germline V gives CDR1 MDHEN, CDR2 SYDVKM.

The CDR3 nucleotides read TGTGCCAGCAGTTTCAAGCGGGTCCTAAATACCCCGGGCACAGATACGCAGTATTTT. Residues: CASSFKRVLNTPGTDTQYF. This rearrangement joins TRBV28 to TRBJ2-3; possibly TRBD2 for D (6 bases). This CDR3 has 19 amino acids. The V end was cut by 3 bases, the J end by 1 base, with 23 bases between. Germline V gives CDR1 MDHEN, CDR2 SYDVKM.

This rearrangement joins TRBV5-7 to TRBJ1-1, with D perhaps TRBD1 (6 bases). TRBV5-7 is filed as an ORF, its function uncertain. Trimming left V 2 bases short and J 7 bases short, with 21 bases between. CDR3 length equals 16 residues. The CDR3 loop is CASSFFQGPSDDEAFF. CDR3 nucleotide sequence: TGTGCCAGCAGCTTCTTTCAGGGGCCCTCGGACGATGAAGCTTTCTTT.

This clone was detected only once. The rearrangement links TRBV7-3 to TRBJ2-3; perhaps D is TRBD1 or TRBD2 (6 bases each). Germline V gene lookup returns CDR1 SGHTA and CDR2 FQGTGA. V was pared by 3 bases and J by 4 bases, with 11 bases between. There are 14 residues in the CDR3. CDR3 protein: CASSLGGGPDTQYF. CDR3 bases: TGTGCCAGCAGCTTGGGTGGGGGGCCAGATACGCAGTATTTT.

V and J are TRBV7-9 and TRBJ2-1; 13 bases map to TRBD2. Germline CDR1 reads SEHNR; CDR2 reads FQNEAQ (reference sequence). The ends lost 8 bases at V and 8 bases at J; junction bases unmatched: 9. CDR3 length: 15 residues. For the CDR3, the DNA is TGTGCCAGCGCCCTACTAGCGGGAGGGGCCTATGAGCAGTTCTTC. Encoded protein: CASALLAGGAYEQFF.

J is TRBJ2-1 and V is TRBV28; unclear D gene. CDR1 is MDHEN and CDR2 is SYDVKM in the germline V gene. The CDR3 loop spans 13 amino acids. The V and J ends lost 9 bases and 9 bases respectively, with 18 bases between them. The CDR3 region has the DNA TGTGCCAGTCAGAACCGGGCCCTCTTTGAGCAGTTCTTC. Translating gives CASQNRALFEQFF.